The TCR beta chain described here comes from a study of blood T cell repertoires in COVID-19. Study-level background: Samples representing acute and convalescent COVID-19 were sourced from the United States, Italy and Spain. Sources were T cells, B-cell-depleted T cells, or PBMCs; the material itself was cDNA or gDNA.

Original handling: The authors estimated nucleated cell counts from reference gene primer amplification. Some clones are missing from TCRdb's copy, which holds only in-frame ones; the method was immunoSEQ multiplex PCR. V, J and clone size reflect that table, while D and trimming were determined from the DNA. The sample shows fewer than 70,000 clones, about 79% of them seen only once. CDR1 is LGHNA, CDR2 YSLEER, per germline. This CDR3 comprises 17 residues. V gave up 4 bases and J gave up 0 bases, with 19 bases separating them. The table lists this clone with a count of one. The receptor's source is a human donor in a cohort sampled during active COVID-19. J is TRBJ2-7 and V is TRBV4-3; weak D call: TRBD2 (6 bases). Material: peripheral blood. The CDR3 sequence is CASSRKYGEETSYEQYF. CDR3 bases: TGCGCCAGCAGCCGTAAATATGGGGAGGAAACCTCCTACGAGCAGTACTTC.